Listed below are T cell receptor beta chains from one sample, sequenced in a study of blood T cell repertoires in COVID-19. Clones were sequenced by immunoSEQ multiplex PCR, and TCRdb holds only the in-frame ones, with some missing. The data show about 50,000 clones, with approximately 84% seen just once and about a sixth held by the top ten. The sample consisted of peripheral blood. The receptors shown here come from a human donor with active COVID-19. The donor label of this sample is uncertain. CDR3s include the opening cysteine and the closing phenylalanine or tryptophan. The D gene is left open where the match is weak. The size entry is marked missing in some rows and otherwise reads once, few, many or a size class.

J,V,size,D,CDR3,DNA
TRBJ2-5,TRBV15,.,.,CATSRESGGETQYF,TGTGCCACCAGCAGAGAGTCAGGAGGAGAGACCCAGTACTTC
TRBJ2-3,TRBV11-1,.,.,CASSLAMRRNTQYF,TGTGCCAGCAGCTTAGCGATGAGGAGAAATACGCAGTATTTT
TRBJ1-2,TRBV5-1,.,.,CASSLGTSGYTF,TGCGCCAGCAGCTTGGGCACCAGCGGTTACACCTTC
TRBJ1-1,TRBV5-1,.,.,CASRAPGIPLTEAFF,TGCGCCAGCAGAGCCCCGGGAATCCCCTTGACTGAAGCTTTCTTT
TRBJ1-5,TRBV5-8,.,TRBD1,CASSVRTGGLHQPQHF,TGTGCCAGCAGCGTAAGGACAGGGGGTCTTCATCAGCCCCAGCATTTT
TRBJ2-1,TRBV9,.,TRBD1,CASSPGGYEQFF,TGTGCCAGCAGCCCAGGGGGCTATGAGCAGTTCTTC
TRBJ2-1,TRBV2,.,TRBD2,CASSELASGGLYNEQFF,TGTGCCAGCAGTGAACTGGCTAGCGGGGGCCTCTACAATGAGCAGTTCTTC
TRBJ1-3,TRBV6-5,.,.,CASSQTTITGNTIYF,TGTGCCAGCAGTCAGACGACTATCACTGGAAACACCATATATTTT
TRBJ1-5,TRBV2,few,.,CASRQLSGQYSNQPQHF,TGTGCCAGCAGACAGCTTTCAGGTCAATATAGCAATCAGCCCCAGCATTTT
TRBJ1-4,TRBV15,.,.,CATSRDFGIIGKLFF,TGTGCCACCAGCAGAGATTTCGGGATAATAGGAAAACTGTTTTTT